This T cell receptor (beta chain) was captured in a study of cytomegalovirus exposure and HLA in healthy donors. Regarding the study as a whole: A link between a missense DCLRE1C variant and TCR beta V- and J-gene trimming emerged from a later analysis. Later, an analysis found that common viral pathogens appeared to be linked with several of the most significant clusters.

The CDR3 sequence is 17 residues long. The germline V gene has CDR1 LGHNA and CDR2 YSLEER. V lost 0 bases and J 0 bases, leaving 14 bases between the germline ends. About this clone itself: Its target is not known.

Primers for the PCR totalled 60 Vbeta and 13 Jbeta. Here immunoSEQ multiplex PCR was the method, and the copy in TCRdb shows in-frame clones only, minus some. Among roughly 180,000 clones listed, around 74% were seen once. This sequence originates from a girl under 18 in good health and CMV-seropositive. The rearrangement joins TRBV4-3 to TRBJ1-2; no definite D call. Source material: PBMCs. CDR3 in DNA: TGCGCCAGCAGCCAAGAACCTCGGTTAAAAGCTAACTATGGCTACACCTTC. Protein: CASSQEPRLKANYGYTF.